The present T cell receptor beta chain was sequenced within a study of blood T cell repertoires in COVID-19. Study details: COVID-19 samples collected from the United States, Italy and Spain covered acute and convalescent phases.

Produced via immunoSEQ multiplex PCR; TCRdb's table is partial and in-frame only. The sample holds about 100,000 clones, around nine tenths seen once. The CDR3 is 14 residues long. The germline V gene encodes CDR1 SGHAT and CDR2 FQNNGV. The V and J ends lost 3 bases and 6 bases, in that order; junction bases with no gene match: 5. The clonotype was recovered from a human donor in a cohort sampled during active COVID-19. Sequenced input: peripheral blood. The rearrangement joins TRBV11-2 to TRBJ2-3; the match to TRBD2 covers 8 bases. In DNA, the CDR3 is TGTGCCAGCAGCTTTCGACTAGCGCGGGATACGCAGTATTTT. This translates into CASSFRLARDTQYF. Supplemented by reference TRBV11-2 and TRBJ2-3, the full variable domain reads EAGVAQSPRYKIIEKRQSVAFWCNPISGHATLYWYQQILGQGPKLLIQFQNNGVVDDSQLPKDRFSAERLKGVDSTLKIQPAKLEDSAVYLCASSFRLARDTQYFGPGTRLTVL.